This T cell receptor (beta chain) was documented in a study of CD8 T cells in ankylosing spondylitis. This clonotype appeared a few times. For TCR beta, libraries came from quantitative 5'-RACE with molecular barcodes. From the 5' RACE reads, TCRdb called clonotypes with MiXCR, one entry per CDR3 protein. Of about 150,000 distinct CDR3 sequences listed, 40% to 50% are singletons. The V gene's germline CDR1 is PRHDT and CDR2 FYEKMQ (reference sequence). The V gene lost 3 bases and the J gene lost 2 bases, with 15 bases spanning the gap. The CDR3 is made up of 16 amino acids. This rearrangement joins TRBV13 to TRBJ2-3; possibly TRBD1 or TRBD2 for D (5 bases each). This clonotype originated in a male donor with ankylosing spondylitis. The sample was synovial fluid, either unsorted or a sorted T cell fraction (not recorded which). CDR3 bases: TGTGCCAGCAGCTTCCAAGGGGCCCGGGACACAGATACGCAGTATTTT. It is translated as CASSFQGARDTDTQYF.